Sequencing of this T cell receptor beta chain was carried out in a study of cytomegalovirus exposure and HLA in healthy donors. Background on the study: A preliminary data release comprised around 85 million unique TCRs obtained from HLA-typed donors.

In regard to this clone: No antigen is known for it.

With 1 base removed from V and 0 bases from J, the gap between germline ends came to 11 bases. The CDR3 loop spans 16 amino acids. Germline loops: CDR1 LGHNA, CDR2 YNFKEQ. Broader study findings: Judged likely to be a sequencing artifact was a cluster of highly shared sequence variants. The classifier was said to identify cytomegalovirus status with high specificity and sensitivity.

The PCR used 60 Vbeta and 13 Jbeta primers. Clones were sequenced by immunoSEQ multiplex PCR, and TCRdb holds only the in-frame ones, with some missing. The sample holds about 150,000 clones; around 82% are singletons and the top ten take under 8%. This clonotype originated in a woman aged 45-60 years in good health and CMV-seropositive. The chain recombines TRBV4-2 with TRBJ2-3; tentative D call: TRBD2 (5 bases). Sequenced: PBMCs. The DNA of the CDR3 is TGTGCCAGCAGCCAAGGGGGTTCGGGGAGCACAGATACGCAGTATTTT. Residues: CASSQGGSGSTDTQYF.